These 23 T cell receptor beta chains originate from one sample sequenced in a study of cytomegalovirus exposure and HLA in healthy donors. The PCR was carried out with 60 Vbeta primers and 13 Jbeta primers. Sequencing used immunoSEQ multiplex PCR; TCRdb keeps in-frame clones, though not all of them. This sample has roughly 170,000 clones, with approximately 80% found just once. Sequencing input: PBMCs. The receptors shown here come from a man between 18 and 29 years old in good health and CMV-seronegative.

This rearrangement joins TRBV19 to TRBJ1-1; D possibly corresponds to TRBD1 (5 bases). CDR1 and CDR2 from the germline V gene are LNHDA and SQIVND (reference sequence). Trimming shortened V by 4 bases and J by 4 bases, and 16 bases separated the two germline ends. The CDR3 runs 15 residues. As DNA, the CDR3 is TGTGCCAGTAGTACTCCTCAGGGCTTGGGCACTGAAGCTTTCTTT. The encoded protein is CASSTPQGLGTEAFF. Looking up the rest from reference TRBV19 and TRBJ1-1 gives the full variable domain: DGGITQSPKYLFRKEGQNVTLSCEQNLNHDAMYWYRQDPGQGLRLIYYSQIVNDFQKGDIAEGYSVSREKKESFPLTVTSAQKNPTAFYLCASSTPQGLGTEAFFGQGTRLTVV.

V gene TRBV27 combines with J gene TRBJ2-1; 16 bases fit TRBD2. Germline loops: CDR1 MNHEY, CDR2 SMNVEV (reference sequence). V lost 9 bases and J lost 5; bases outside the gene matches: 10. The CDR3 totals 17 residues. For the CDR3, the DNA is TGTGCCAGTCGGGAGGGGACTAGCGGGAGGGGCAACAATGAGCAGTTCTTC. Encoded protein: CASREGTSGRGNNEQFF.

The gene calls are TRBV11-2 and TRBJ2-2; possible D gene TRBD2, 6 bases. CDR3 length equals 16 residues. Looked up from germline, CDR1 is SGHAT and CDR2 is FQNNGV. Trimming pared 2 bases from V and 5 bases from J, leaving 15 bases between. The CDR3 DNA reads TGTGCCAGCAGCTTATTCGGGGGTGTTAGGACCGGGGAGCTGTTTTTT. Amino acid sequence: CASSLFGGVRTGELFF.

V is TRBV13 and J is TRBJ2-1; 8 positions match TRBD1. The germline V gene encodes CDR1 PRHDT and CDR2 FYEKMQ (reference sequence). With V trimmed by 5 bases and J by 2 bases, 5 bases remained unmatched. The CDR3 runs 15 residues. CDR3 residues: CASSLGQGAYNEQFF. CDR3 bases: TGTGCCAGCAGCCTTGGACAGGGAGCCTACAATGAGCAGTTCTTC.

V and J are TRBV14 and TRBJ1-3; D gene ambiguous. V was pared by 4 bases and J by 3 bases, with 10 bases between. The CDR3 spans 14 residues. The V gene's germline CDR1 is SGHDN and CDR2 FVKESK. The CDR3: CASSPLGGGNTIYF. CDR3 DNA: TGTGCCAGCAGCCCACTGGGAGGTGGAAACACCATATATTTT.

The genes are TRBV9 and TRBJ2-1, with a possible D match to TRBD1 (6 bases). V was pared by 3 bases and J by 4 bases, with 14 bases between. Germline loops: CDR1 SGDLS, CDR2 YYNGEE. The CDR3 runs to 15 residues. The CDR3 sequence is CASSADGTPYNEQFF. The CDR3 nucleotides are TGTGCCAGCAGCGCCGACGGGACACCGTACAATGAGCAGTTCTTC.

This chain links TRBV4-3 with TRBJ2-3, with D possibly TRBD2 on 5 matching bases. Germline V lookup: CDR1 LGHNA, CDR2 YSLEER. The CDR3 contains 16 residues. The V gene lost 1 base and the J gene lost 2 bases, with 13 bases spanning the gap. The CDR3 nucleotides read TGCGCCAGCAGCCAAGGTTGGAGGACGGTCACAGATACGCAGTATTTT. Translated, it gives CASSQGWRTVTDTQYF.

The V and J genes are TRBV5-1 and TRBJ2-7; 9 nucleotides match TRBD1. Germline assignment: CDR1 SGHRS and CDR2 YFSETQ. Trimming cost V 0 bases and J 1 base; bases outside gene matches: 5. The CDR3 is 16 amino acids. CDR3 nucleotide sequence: TGCGCCAGCAGCTTGGCCCTAGACAGGGGGTCCTACGAGCAGTACTTC. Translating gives CASSLALDRGSYEQYF.

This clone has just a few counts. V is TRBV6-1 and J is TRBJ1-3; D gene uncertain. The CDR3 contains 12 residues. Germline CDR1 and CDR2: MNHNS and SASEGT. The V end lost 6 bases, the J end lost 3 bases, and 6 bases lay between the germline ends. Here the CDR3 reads CASSLGGNTIYF. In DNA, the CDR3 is TGTGCCAGCAGCCTCGGTGGAAACACCATATATTTT.

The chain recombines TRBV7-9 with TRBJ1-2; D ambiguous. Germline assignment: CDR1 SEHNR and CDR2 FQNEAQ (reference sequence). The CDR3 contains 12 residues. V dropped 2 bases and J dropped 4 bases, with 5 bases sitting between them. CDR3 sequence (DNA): TGTGCCAGCAGCTTAACTCTCTATGGCTACACCTTC. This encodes CASSLTLYGYTF.

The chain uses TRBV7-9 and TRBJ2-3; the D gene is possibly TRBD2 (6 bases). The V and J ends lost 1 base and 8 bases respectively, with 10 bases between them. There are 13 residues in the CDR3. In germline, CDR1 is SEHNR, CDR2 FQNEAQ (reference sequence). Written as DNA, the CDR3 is TGTGCCAGCAGCTTAGGAGGGGAGGTTACGCAGTATTTT. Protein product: CASSLGGEVTQYF.

The DNA for the CDR3 is TGCGCCAGCAGCTTGGCCAAGAGACAACAAGAGACCCAGTACTTC. Its translation is CASSLAKRQQETQYF. The chain has TRBV5-1 and TRBJ2-5; D is unresolved. Trimming took 0 bases from V and 2 from J, leaving 11 bases between them. The length of the CDR3 is 15 residues. Germline lookup yields CDR1 SGHRS and CDR2 YFSETQ.

The chain's CDR3 is CASSIAGGDGYTF. DNA for the CDR3: TGTGCCAGTAGTATAGCAGGGGGCGATGGCTACACCTTC. The chain has TRBV19 and TRBJ1-2; 8 bases match TRBD1. Looked up from germline, CDR1 is LNHDA and CDR2 is SQIVND (reference sequence). The CDR3 extends over 13 amino acids. The junction had 1 base not matched to a gene; V was cut back by 1 base and J by 6 bases. The full variable domain, completed using reference TRBV19 and TRBJ1-2, is DGGITQSPKYLFRKEGQNVTLSCEQNLNHDAMYWYRQDPGQGLRLIYYSQIVNDFQKGDIAEGYSVSREKKESFPLTVTSAQKNPTAFYLCASSIAGGDGYTFGSGTRLTVV.

CDR3 sequence reads: CATSGPGQGNEQYF. The DNA of the CDR3 is TGTGCCACCAGCGGACCGGGACAGGGGAACGAGCAGTACTTC. The genes are TRBV15 and TRBJ2-7; 10 bases map to TRBD1. CDR3 length: 14 amino acids. Germline CDR1 and CDR2: LNHNV and YYDKDF (reference sequence). Unmatched junction bases numbered 6, after V lost 5 bases and J lost 5 bases.

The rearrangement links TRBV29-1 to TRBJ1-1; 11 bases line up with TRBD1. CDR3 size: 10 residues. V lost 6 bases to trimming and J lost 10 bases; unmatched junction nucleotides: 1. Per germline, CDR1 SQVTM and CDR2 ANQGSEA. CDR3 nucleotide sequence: TGCAGCGTGGGACAGGGGGTAGCTTTCTTT. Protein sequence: CSVGQGVAFF.

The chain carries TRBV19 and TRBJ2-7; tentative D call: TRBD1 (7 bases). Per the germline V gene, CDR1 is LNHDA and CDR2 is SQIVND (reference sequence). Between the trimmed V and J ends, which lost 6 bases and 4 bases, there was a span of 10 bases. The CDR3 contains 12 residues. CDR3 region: CASRGGQYEQYF. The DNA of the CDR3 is TGTGCCAGTAGGGGGGGACAGTACGAGCAGTACTTC.

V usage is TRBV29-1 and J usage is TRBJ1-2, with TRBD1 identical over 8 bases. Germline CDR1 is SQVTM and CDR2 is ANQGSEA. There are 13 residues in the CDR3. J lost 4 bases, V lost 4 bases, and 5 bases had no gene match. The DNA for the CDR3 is TGCAGCGTTGTGGGGCAGGGGGCCTATGGCTACACCTTC. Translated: CSVVGQGAYGYTF.

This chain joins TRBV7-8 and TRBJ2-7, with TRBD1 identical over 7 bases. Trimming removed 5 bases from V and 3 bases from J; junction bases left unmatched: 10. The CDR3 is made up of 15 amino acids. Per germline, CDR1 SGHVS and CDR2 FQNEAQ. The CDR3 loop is CASSRFRGTVYEQYF. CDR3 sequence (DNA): TGTGCCAGCAGCCGATTTAGAGGGACAGTCTACGAGCAGTACTTC.

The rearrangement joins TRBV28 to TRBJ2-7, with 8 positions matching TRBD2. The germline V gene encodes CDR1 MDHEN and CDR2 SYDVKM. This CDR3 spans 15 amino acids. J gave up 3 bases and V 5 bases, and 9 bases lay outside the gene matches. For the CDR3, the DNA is TGTGCCAGCAGTCCGGGAGGGCCTTTTCTCTACGAGCAGTACTTC. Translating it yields CASSPGGPFLYEQYF.

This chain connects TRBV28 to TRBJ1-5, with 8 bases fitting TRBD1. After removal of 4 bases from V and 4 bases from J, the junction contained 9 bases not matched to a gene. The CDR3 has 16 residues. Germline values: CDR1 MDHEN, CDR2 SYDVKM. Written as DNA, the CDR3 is TGTGCCAGCAGTTCTCTACGACAGGGGAAGAATCAGCCCCAGCATTTT. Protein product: CASSSLRQGKNQPQHF.

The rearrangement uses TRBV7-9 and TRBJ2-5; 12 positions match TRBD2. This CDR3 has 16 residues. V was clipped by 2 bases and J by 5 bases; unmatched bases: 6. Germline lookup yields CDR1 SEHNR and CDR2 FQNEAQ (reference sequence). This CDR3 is CASSLRLAGAGETQYF. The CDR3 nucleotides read TGTGCCAGCAGCTTAAGACTAGCGGGAGCGGGGGAGACCCAGTACTTC.

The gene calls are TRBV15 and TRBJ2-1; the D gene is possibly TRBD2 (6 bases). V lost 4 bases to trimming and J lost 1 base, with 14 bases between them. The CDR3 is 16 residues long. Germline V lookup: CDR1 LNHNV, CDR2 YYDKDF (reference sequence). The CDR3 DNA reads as TGTGCCACCAGCAAAGGGGACTTATCATCCTACAATGAGCAGTTCTTC. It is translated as CATSKGDLSSYNEQFF.

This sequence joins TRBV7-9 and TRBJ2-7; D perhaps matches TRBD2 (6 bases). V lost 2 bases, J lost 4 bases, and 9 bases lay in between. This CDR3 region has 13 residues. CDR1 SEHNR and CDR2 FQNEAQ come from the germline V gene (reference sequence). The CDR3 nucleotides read TGTGCCAGCAGCTTATTGGGGGGATACGAGCAGTACTTC. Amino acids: CASSLLGGYEQYF.